The 8 T cell receptor beta chains below were found in one sample sequenced in a study of PD-1 blockade in mismatch repair-deficient tumors. Produced via immunoSEQ multiplex PCR; TCRdb's table is partial and in-frame only. The sample lists around 38,000 clones, roughly 83% seen once, with 22% in the top ten. The sample consisted of peripheral blood, taken 4 weeks after starting pembrolizumab. All receptors derive from an adult with mismatch repair-deficient cancer.

The chain has TRBV11-3 and TRBJ1-5; TRBD1 might be the D (6 bases). Germline V CDR1 and CDR2: SGHNT, YENEEA. V was clipped by 4 bases and J by 9 bases, with 19 bases between them. The CDR3 length is 15 residues. Written as DNA, the CDR3 is TGTGCCAGCAGCTACTCTCCACAGGGCGTCGGGCCCCAGCATTTT. As protein: CASSYSPQGVGPQHF.

The chain links TRBV7-2 to TRBJ2-1; D is uncertain. CDR3 length: 16 residues. V shed 2 bases and J shed 0 bases, with 11 bases lying between them. Germline V gives CDR1 SGHTA, CDR2 FQGNSA. In DNA, the CDR3 is TGTGCCAGCAGCTTAATGAGCACGAGCTCCTACAATGAGCAGTTCTTC. Its translation: CASSLMSTSSYNEQFF.

This clone was counted once. This chain uses TRBV15 with TRBJ2-3, with 8 bases fitting TRBD2. V was clipped by 0 bases and J by 1 base; unmatched bases: 9. This CDR3 comprises 18 residues. Germline V gene lookup returns CDR1 LNHNV and CDR2 YYDKDF (reference sequence). The chain's CDR3 is CATSRDGRGVPGTDTQYF. In DNA form, the CDR3 reads TGTGCCACCAGCAGAGATGGGCGGGGGGTACCGGGCACAGATACGCAGTATTTT.

As to this clone: This same CDR3 is encoded by further DNA sequences in the sample. CDR3 protein: CASSEDSDLLGTQYF. The CDR3 region has the DNA TGTGCCAGCAGTGAAGATAGCGACCTCCTGGGTACGCAGTATTTT. This chain connects TRBV25-1 to TRBJ2-3; the D gene is possibly TRBD2 (5 bases). There are 15 residues in the CDR3. CDR1 and CDR2 (germline): MGHDK, SYGVNS. V gave up 2 bases and J gave up 8 bases, with 17 bases separating them.

This clone was counted a few times. V usage is TRBV10-1 and J usage is TRBJ2-1; D call uncertain. V shed 6 bases and J shed 0 bases, with 12 bases lying between them. The CDR3 consists of 15 residues. Germline CDR1 and CDR2: WNHNN and SYGVQD (reference sequence). CDR3 region: CASSAARGSYNEQFF. The CDR3 bases are TGCGCCAGCAGCGCCGCTCGCGGCTCCTACAATGAGCAGTTCTTC.

The rearrangement uses TRBV9 and TRBJ2-3; 9 bases are a match to TRBD2. Germline V gene lookup returns CDR1 SGDLS and CDR2 YYNGEE. The CDR3 has 16 amino acids. The V gene end was trimmed by 4 bases and the J gene end by 6 bases; junction bases not matched to a gene: 12. CDR3 nucleotide sequence: TGTGCCAGCAGCCGTAGCGGGAGCCTCGGAGTGGATACGCAGTATTTT. It is translated as CASSRSGSLGVDTQYF.

V gene TRBV6-5 combines with J gene TRBJ2-2, with TRBD2 matching over 13 bases. Trimming took 8 bases from V and 7 from J; bases not matched to a gene: 4. This CDR3 contains 14 residues. Germline V gene sequence: CDR1 MNHEY, CDR2 SVGAGI. CDR3 nucleotides: TGTGCCAGCGGACTAGCGGGAGTGATCGGGGAGCTGTTTTTT. Translation gives CASGLAGVIGELFF.

This chain links TRBV28 with TRBJ2-2; D remains ambiguous. V lost 6 bases, J lost 7 bases, and 15 bases lay in between. This CDR3 contains 14 residues. Germline lookup yields CDR1 MDHEN and CDR2 SYDVKM. In nucleotides, the CDR3 is TGTGCCAGCAGCTACTACTCCTGGGGCGGGGAGCTGTTTTTT. This encodes CASSYYSWGGELFF.